One and the same sample provided the 32 T cell receptor beta chains below, sequenced in a study of T cells in Graves' hyperthyroidism and ophthalmopathy. Researchers took RNA transcripts and amplified the TCR beta CDR3 regions from them. A first-round RT-PCR of the TCR CDR3 used the HTBI primer set. TCRdb independently ran MiXCR on the multiplex PCR reads; one entry per CDR3 protein. The sample contains hundreds of thousands of distinct CDR3 sequences, 15% to 20% of which appear only once. Material for sequencing was blood. The origin of the receptors is a woman aged 18-35 years with Graves' ophthalmopathy.

The chain carries TRBV6-2 or TRBV6-3 and TRBJ2-1; 7 bases map to TRBD2. The V gene end was trimmed by 3 bases and the J gene end by 7 bases; junction bases not matched to a gene: 6. Germline V lookup: CDR1 MNHEY, CDR2 SVGEGT. CDR3 length: 14 amino acids. The CDR3 nucleotides are TGTGCCAGCAGTTATGACGGGAGGCTTAATGAGCAGTTCTTC. Its translation is CASSYDGRLNEQFF.

There are a few counts of this clonotype. The chain recombines TRBV13 with TRBJ2-1, with 8 bases aligning to TRBD2. Germline V gene lookup returns CDR1 PRHDT and CDR2 FYEKMQ (reference sequence). The CDR3 contains 15 residues. V shed 0 bases, J shed 4 bases, and the junction held 2 bases outside the gene matches. CDR3 amino acids: CASSLGSGEYNEQFF. DNA for the CDR3: TGTGCCAGCAGCTTAGGTAGCGGGGAGTACAATGAGCAGTTCTTC.

About this clonotype: Given a much more abundant clone one base away, this may be a read error. V usage is TRBV7-2 and J usage is TRBJ1-2, with TRBD1 matching over 7 bases. The germline gives CDR1 SGHTA, CDR2 FQGNSA. Trimming cost V 8 bases and J 4 bases; bases outside gene matches: 7. This CDR3 contains 13 residues. The CDR3 sequence: CASGQTGSYGYTF. The CDR3 DNA follows: TGTGCCAGCGGTCAGACAGGGTCCTATGGCTACACCTTC.

This clonotype was seen a few times. The rearrangement links TRBV6-1 to TRBJ1-4; 9 bases match TRBD1. Germline CDR1 reads MNHNS; CDR2 reads SASEGT. The J segment lost 7 bases and the V segment lost 6 bases, leaving 6 bases of the junction unmatched. CDR3 length: 14 residues. CDR3 DNA: TGTGCCAGCAGGCCCAGGGACAGGGCTGAAAAACTGTTTTTT. Protein: CASRPRDRAEKLFF.

This clonotype was seen just once. The genes are TRBV28 and TRBJ2-3; 8 nucleotides align to TRBD2. CDR3 length: 16 amino acids. Germline V gene lookup returns CDR1 MDHEN and CDR2 SYDVKM. J gave up 2 bases and V 3 bases, and 7 bases lay outside the gene matches. The CDR3 nucleotides read TGTGCCAGCAGTTTGGGATCAGCGGGAGTCACAGATACGCAGTATTTT. Translating gives CASSLGSAGVTDTQYF.

DNA for the CDR3: TGTGCCAGCAGTTTGATTGGGTGGACAGGGGGCACGTCCTACGAGCAGTACTTC. Encoded protein: CASSLIGWTGGTSYEQYF. The chain joins TRBV28 to TRBJ2-7, with 11 bases matching TRBD1. The length of the CDR3 is 18 residues. Germline values: CDR1 MDHEN, CDR2 SYDVKM. V dropped 3 bases and J dropped 1; count of bases not matched to a gene: 11.

This clonotype was found a few times. V usage is TRBV20-1 and J usage is TRBJ2-3; D is perhaps TRBD1 (6 bases). Germline V lookup: CDR1 DFQATT, CDR2 SNEGSKA (reference sequence). The length of the CDR3 is 14 residues. The V end was cut by 5 bases, the J end by 2 bases, with 14 bases between. CDR3 amino acids: CSADAAGDTDTQYF. The CDR3 DNA follows: TGCAGTGCTGATGCGGCAGGGGACACAGATACGCAGTATTTT.

This clonotype was found many times. The chain carries TRBV28 and TRBJ2-1, with 7 bases matching TRBD2. V was pared by 5 bases and J by 9 bases, with 10 bases of the junction left unmatched. Germline V lookup: CDR1 MDHEN, CDR2 SYDVKM. This CDR3 contains 14 residues. In DNA form, the CDR3 reads TGTGCCAGCAGTCCTTCGGCTAGCGGAGGTGAGCAGTTCTTC. It translates to CASSPSASGGEQFF. The full variable domain, completed using reference TRBV28 and TRBJ2-1, is DVKVTQSSRYLVKRTGEKVFLECVQDMDHENMFWYRQDPGLGLRLIYFSYDVKMKEKGDIPEGYSVSREKKERFSLILESASTNQTSMYLCASSPSASGGEQFFGPGTRLTVL.

There are many counts of this clonotype. The rearrangement joins TRBV28 to TRBJ2-7; D is uncertain. This CDR3 region has 14 residues. Trimming took 6 bases from V and 4 from J, leaving 16 bases between them. Looked up from germline, CDR1 is MDHEN and CDR2 is SYDVKM. CDR3 in amino acids: CASRPRSPTYEQYF. CDR3 DNA sequence: TGTGCCAGCAGACCCAGGTCCCCGACTTACGAGCAGTACTTC.

This clonotype was detected ten times or more. CDR3 sequence (DNA): TGCAGTGCTCATCAAGGGGGGACGAATGAAAAACTGTTTTTT. Translating gives CSAHQGGTNEKLFF. The rearrangement links TRBV20-1 to TRBJ1-4, with a possible D match to TRBD1 (6 bases). The CDR3 sequence is 14 residues long. Germline V gene sequence: CDR1 DFQATT, CDR2 SNEGSKA (reference sequence). The V end was cut by 5 bases, the J end by 5 bases, with 15 bases between.

This clonotype was picked up a small number of times. CDR3 coding DNA: TGTGCCAGCAGTTTGTGGGGCCCTCCGACCCAGTACTTC. It specifies CASSLWGPPTQYF. J is TRBJ2-5 and V is TRBV27, with D perhaps TRBD1 (5 bases). The CDR3 length is 13 residues. With 3 bases removed from V and 7 bases from J, the gap between germline ends came to 12 bases. Germline CDR1 reads MNHEY; CDR2 reads SMNVEV (reference sequence).

This clonotype was observed a handful of times. In DNA form, the CDR3 reads TGTGCCAGCCGAATCGGACAGGGGCTTAATGAAAAACTGTTTTTT. It yields the protein CASRIGQGLNEKLFF. The chain couples TRBV6-1 to TRBJ1-4; 9 bases agree with TRBD1. CDR1 is MNHNS and CDR2 is SASEGT in the germline V gene. This CDR3 spans 15 amino acids. V was pared by 8 bases and J by 4 bases, with 8 bases of the junction left unmatched.

This clonotype was detected only a few times. The chain is built from TRBV20-1 and TRBJ2-1; TRBD2 agrees at 7 bases. There are 16 residues in the CDR3. Germline V lookup: CDR1 DFQATT, CDR2 SNEGSKA (reference sequence). Trimming took 0 bases from V and 8 from J; bases not matched to a gene: 13. CDR3 in amino acids: CSARDLVREGPDEQFF. CDR3 DNA: TGCAGTGCTAGAGATCTCGTGAGGGAGGGCCCGGATGAGCAGTTCTTC.

A note on this clonotype: Sequence at one end of the junction differs from germline and may be a read error. The chain employs TRBV5-1 and TRBJ2-6; the D gene is possibly TRBD1 (6 bases). The CDR3 consists of 17 residues. Looked up from germline, CDR1 is SGHRS and CDR2 is YFSETQ. The DNA for the CDR3 is TGCGCCAGCAGCGTTGAAGGTGGGGGCTCTGGAGCCAACGTCCTGACTTTC. It codes for CASSVEGGGSGANVLTF. The entire variable domain, with the rest obtained from reference TRBV5-1 and TRBJ2-6, is as follows: KAGVTQTPRYLIKTRGQQVTLSCSPISGHRSVSWYQQTPGQGLQFLFEYFSETQRNKGNFPGRFSGRQFSNSRSEMNVSTLELGDSALYLCASSVEGGGSGANVLTFGAGSRLTVL.

This rearrangement joins TRBV6-2 or TRBV6-3 to TRBJ1-5; D is perhaps TRBD1 (5 bases). This CDR3 contains 13 residues. Germline V gene lookup returns CDR1 MNHEY and CDR2 SVGEGT. The V end was cut by 4 bases, the J end by 7 bases, with 11 bases between. CDR3 sequence: CASSSGPSQPQHF. Here the CDR3 DNA reads TGTGCCAGCAGTTCGGGACCATCCCAGCCCCAGCATTTT.

This clonotype was seen a handful of times. The chain recombines TRBV9 with TRBJ1-1, with 9 bases lining up with TRBD1. The germline gives CDR1 SGDLS, CDR2 YYNGEE. The V and J ends lost 9 bases and 4 bases, in that order; junction bases with no gene match: 10. This CDR3 is 14 amino acids long. Here the CDR3 reads CATQPLTGGTEAFF. As DNA, the CDR3 is TGTGCCACCCAGCCGCTGACAGGGGGCACTGAAGCTTTCTTT.

The V call is TRBV10-3, the J call TRBJ2-7, with D perhaps TRBD2 (6 bases). The CDR3 is 14 amino acids. Germline V CDR1 and CDR2: ENHRY, SYGVKD. V lost 6 bases, J lost 0 bases, and 12 bases lay in between. The CDR3 loop is CAIRRDVNSYEQYF. Here the CDR3 DNA reads TGTGCCATCAGGCGGGACGTCAACTCCTACGAGCAGTACTTC.

This clonotype was recorded at least ten times. This chain uses TRBV27 with TRBJ1-5, with a possible D match to TRBD1 (5 bases). The CDR3 sequence is 16 residues long. CDR1 MNHEY and CDR2 SMNVEV come from the germline V gene (reference sequence). The V and J ends lost 1 base and 2 bases respectively, with 12 bases between them. The CDR3 sequence: CASSLFGAEGNQPQHF. The DNA for the CDR3 is TGTGCCAGCAGTTTATTTGGGGCGGAAGGCAATCAGCCCCAGCATTTT.

This clonotype was detected ten times or more. The chain carries TRBV3-1 and TRBJ2-5; D tentatively reads TRBD1 or TRBD2 (5 bases each). The length of the CDR3 is 16 residues. Germline values: CDR1 LGHDT, CDR2 YNNKEL (reference sequence). The V gene lost 0 bases and the J gene lost 1 base, with 12 bases spanning the gap. The CDR3 loop is CASSQDRDPLQETQYF. The CDR3 nucleotides are TGTGCCAGCAGCCAAGATAGGGACCCACTCCAAGAGACCCAGTACTTC.

V and J are TRBV6-1 and TRBJ1-1; D uncertain. V was pared by 6 bases and J by 2 bases, with 10 bases between. This CDR3 region has 13 residues. Germline CDR1 and CDR2: MNHNS and SASEGT. CDR3 nucleotides: TGTGCCAGCAGGATGGGCACCAACACTGAAGCTTTCTTT. Translation gives CASRMGTNTEAFF.

This clonotype has at least ten counts. CDR3 DNA sequence: TGTGCCAGCAGTACACTAGCGGCGTTGAGTGATGAGCAGTTCTTC. Residues: CASSTLAALSDEQFF. The chain uses TRBV7-9 and TRBJ2-1, with 8 bases lining up with TRBD2. The V gene's germline CDR1 is SEHNR and CDR2 FQNEAQ (reference sequence). The CDR3 runs 15 residues. Trimming at V came to 6 bases and at J to 8 bases, leaving 12 bases not matched to a gene.

On this clonotype itself: The germline gene is not matched at one end of the junction; a read error may be the cause. The chain combines TRBV5-6 with TRBJ1-2; D gene uncertain. CDR1 and CDR2 (germline): SGHDT, YYEEEE. This CDR3 region has 13 residues. CDR3 nucleotides: TGTGCCGGCAGCTTGGAAGGGAAGCATGGCTACACCTTC. Its translation: CAGSLEGKHGYTF.

There are many counts of this clonotype. The CDR3 DNA follows: TGTGCCAGCAGCTCTACGCGGAGCCCTTCGGATACGCAGTATTTT. Translating gives CASSSTRSPSDTQYF. The genes are TRBV13 and TRBJ2-3; the D is unclear. Trimming stripped 4 bases from V and 6 bases from J, with 17 bases between. Germline-derived CDR1 and CDR2 are PRHDT and FYEKMQ (reference sequence). The CDR3 totals 15 residues.

The table lists this clonotype with many counts. The V gene is TRBV30, the J gene TRBJ2-7; D remains unclear. V was pared by 1 base and J by 0 bases, with 4 bases between. This CDR3 spans 12 amino acids. CDR1 is GTSNPN, CDR2 SVGIG, per germline (reference sequence). The CDR3 loop reads CAWSGDSYEQYF. For the CDR3, the DNA is TGTGCCTGGAGTGGGGACTCCTACGAGCAGTACTTC.

This clonotype was recorded at least ten times. This chain links TRBV30 with TRBJ1-5, with D hard to call. CDR3 length: 13 residues. Germline lookup yields CDR1 GTSNPN and CDR2 SVGIG (reference sequence). V was trimmed by 2 bases and J by 3 bases, leaving 8 bases between them. CDR3 residues: CAWSPANNQPQHF. The DNA for the CDR3 is TGTGCCTGGAGTCCCGCAAACAATCAGCCCCAGCATTTT.

Many counts were recorded for this clonotype. The chain uses TRBV7-2 and TRBJ2-7, with D maybe TRBD1 (6 bases). Germline CDR1 reads SGHTA; CDR2 reads FQGNSA. The CDR3 covers 17 residues. The V end was cut by 5 bases, the J end by 3 bases, with 23 bases between. CDR3 sequence: CASSHPGPNLGGYEQYF. The CDR3 DNA sequence: TGTGCCAGCAGCCACCCGGGACCGAACTTAGGGGGCTACGAGCAGTACTTC.

This clonotype was observed a few times. The V gene is TRBV7-6, the J gene TRBJ1-1, with 7 bases that match TRBD1. This CDR3 contains 16 residues. V lost 3 bases, J lost 1 base, and 8 bases stayed unmatched. Per the germline V gene, CDR1 is SGHVS and CDR2 is FNYEAQ. This chain's CDR3 is CASSFRDSNRNTEAFF. The CDR3, as DNA: TGTGCCAGCAGCTTTAGGGACAGCAACAGGAACACTGAAGCTTTCTTT.

This clonotype has at least ten counts. The chain employs TRBV7-3 and TRBJ2-1; TRBD2 matches 10 bases. In germline, CDR1 is SGHTA, CDR2 FQGTGA. The CDR3 is made up of 16 amino acids. J was trimmed by 7 bases and V by 2 bases; bases with no gene match: 8. The CDR3 sequence: CASSLLAGGGGNEQFF. The CDR3 region has the DNA TGTGCCAGCAGCTTATTAGCGGGGGGAGGGGGGAATGAGCAGTTCTTC.

This clonotype has a count of ten or more. This chain links TRBV24-1 with TRBJ1-1, with a possible D match to TRBD1 (6 bases). This CDR3 is 12 amino acids long. Germline V lookup: CDR1 KGHDR, CDR2 SFDVKD. V dropped 3 bases and J dropped 8 bases, with 9 bases sitting between them. The CDR3 DNA follows: TGTGCCACCAGTGATCCCGGGACAGAAGCTTTCTTT. Translation gives CATSDPGTEAFF.

The genes are TRBV5-8 and TRBJ2-5, with D perhaps matching TRBD2 (6 bases). Germline V CDR1 and CDR2: SGHTS, YDEGEE. V was cut by 5 bases and J by 5 bases, with 13 bases left in between. This CDR3 comprises 13 residues. CDR3 sequence reads: CASRDRGYETQYF. The CDR3 region has the DNA TGTGCCAGCAGAGACCGGGGGTATGAGACCCAGTACTTC.

This clonotype was observed a handful of times. This chain uses TRBV7-8 with TRBJ2-3; 9 nucleotides match TRBD1. Per the germline V gene, CDR1 is SGHVS and CDR2 is FQNEAQ. CDR3 length: 14 residues. After removal of 5 bases from V and 4 bases from J, the junction contained 4 bases not matched to a gene. CDR3 nucleotide sequence: TGTGCCAGCAGCCGAACAGGGGGCGCAGATACGCAGTATTTT. As protein: CASSRTGGADTQYF.

About this clonotype itself: One end of the junction varies from germline; a read error may be responsible. The chain has TRBV9 and TRBJ1-1; D not certain. This CDR3 is 13 amino acids long. Germline V gives CDR1 SGDLS, CDR2 YYNGEE. Here the CDR3 reads CANSAYMNTEAFF. CDR3 in DNA: TGTGCCAACAGCGCATACATGAACACTGAAGCTTTCTTT.